This T cell receptor beta chain was recovered during a study of T cell responses to AZD1222 COVID-19 vaccine. Study at large: Second-dose recipients at about 4 or about 12 weeks were treated as one pooled group.

Study-level points and caveats: All repertoire sampling was performed exclusively after the peak T cell response. Dominant at 160-218 and 743-854, vaccine-associated CD4 TCRs also spanned spike. Clonal diversity was possibly underestimated, and the donors were mostly white British, with more females.

Worth noting for this clone: What it binds is not known.

The method was immunoSEQ multiplex PCR; TCRdb's version includes in-frame clones alone and lacks a portion of them. The sample consists of nearly 110,000 clones, roughly 87% of them appearing once. The CDR3 sequence is 13 residues long. Germline lookup yields CDR1 MNHEY and CDR2 SMNVEV (reference sequence). With 6 bases removed from V and 2 bases from J, the gap between germline ends came to 10 bases. V gene TRBV27 combines with J gene TRBJ2-5; possibly TRBD2 for D (6 bases). The sequenced sample was peripheral blood, obtained on day 0 of AZD1222 vaccination. This TCR came from an adult in good health. The CDR3 DNA is TGTGCCAGCAGCATAAGCGGGCAAGAGACCCAGTACTTC. The encoded protein is CASSISGQETQYF.